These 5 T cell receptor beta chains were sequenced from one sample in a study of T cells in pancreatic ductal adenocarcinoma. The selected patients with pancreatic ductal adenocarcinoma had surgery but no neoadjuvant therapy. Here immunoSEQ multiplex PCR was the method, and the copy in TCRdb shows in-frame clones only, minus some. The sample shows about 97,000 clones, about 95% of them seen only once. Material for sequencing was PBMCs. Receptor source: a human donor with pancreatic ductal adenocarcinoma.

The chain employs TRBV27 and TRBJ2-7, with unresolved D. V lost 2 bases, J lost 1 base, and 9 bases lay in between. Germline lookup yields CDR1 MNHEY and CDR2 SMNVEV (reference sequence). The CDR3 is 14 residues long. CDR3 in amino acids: CASSLGRRSYEQYF. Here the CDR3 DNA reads TGTGCCAGCAGTTTAGGTCGCAGATCCTACGAGCAGTACTTC.

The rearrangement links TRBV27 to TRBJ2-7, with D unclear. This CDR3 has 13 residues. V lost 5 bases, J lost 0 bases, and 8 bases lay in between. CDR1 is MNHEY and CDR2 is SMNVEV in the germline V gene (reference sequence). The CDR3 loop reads CASSRRNSYEQYF. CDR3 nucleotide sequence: TGTGCCAGCAGTCGGCGGAACTCCTACGAGCAGTACTTC.

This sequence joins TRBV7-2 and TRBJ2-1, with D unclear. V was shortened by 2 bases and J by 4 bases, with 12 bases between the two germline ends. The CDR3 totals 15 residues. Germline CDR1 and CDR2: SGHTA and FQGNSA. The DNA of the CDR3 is TGTGCCAGCAGCTTATGGGCAGGCTCATACAATGAGCAGTTCTTC. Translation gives CASSLWAGSYNEQFF.

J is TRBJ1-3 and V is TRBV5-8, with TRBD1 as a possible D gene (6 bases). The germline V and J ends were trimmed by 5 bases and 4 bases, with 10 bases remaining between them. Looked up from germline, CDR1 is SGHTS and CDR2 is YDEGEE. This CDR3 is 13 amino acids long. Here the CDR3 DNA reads TGTGCCAGCAGGTGGACAGCAGGAAACACCATATATTTT. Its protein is CASRWTAGNTIYF.

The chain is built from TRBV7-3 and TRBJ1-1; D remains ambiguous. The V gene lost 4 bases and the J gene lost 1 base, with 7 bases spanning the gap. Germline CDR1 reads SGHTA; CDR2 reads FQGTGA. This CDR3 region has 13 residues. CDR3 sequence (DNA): TGTGCCAGCAGCTCTTCCCGGAACACTGAAGCTTTCTTT. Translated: CASSSSRNTEAFF.